This T cell receptor (beta chain) was obtained from a study of cytomegalovirus exposure and HLA in healthy donors. The study, taken as a whole, reports: Follow-up analysis found HLA locus-dependent TCR association rates, highest for DRB1 and lowest for HLA-C. Researchers counted around 170 TCR beta chains as cytomegalovirus-associated. Later findings reportedly placed an Asian-associated ancestry cluster below the roughly 690-donor mean for N-insertions.

The primer mix had 60 Vbeta and 13 Jbeta primers. Generated by immunoSEQ multiplex PCR, the TCRdb table keeps only in-frame clones and is missing some. The sample holds some 130,000 clones, 66% seen once. Looked up from germline, CDR1 is SGHRS and CDR2 is YFSETQ. This CDR3 has 14 amino acids. V was clipped by 0 bases and J by 5 bases, with 9 bases between them. Note on this clone: Antigen specificity is unknown.

The chain joins TRBV5-1 to TRBJ2-1; perhaps TRBD1 as D (6 bases). Sequencing was done on a sample of PBMCs. The clonotype comes from a human donor in good health. CDR3 amino acids: CASSLGGGDNEQFF. The CDR3 DNA reads as TGCGCCAGCAGCTTGGGAGGGGGTGACAATGAGCAGTTCTTC.